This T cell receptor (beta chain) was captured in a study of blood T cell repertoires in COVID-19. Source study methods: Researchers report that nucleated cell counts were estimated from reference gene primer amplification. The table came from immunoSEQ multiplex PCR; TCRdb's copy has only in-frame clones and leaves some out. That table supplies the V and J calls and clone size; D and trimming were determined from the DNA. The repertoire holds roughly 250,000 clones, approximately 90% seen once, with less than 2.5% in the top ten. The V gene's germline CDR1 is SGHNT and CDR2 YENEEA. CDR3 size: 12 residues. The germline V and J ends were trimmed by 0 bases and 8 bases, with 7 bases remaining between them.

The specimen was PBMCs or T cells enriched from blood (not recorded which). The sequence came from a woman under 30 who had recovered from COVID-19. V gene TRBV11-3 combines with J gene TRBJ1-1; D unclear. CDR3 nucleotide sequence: TGTGCCAGCAGCTTAGATGGGCCCGAAGCTTTCTTT. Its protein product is CASSLDGPEAFF.